This TCR beta chain appears in the sequencing data of a study of cytomegalovirus exposure and HLA in healthy donors. Study results and caveats: Later findings reportedly placed an Asian-associated ancestry cluster below the approximately 630-donor mean for N-insertions. An apparent linkage of common viral pathogens to several of the most significant clusters emerged in a later analysis.

Trimming cost V 7 bases and J 2 bases; bases outside gene matches: 7. The CDR3 loop spans 14 amino acids. The germline CDR1 and CDR2 sequences are SNHLY and FYNNEI. This clone was found a few times. No antigen is known for it. This PCR relied on a set of 60 Vbeta primers and 13 Jbeta primers. Clones were sequenced by immunoSEQ multiplex PCR, and TCRdb holds only the in-frame ones, with some missing. The sample shows about 160,000 clones, approximately 80% of them seen only once. The donors were healthy bone marrow donors. The sequencing input was PBMCs. V gene TRBV2 combines with J gene TRBJ1-2, with 7 bases fitting TRBD1. The TCR was taken from a woman in her forties or fifties in good health and CMV-seronegative. In DNA, the CDR3 is TGTGCCAGCAACCGACAGGGCTCCAACTATGGCTACACCTTC. Protein product: CASNRQGSNYGYTF.